The rows below give T cell receptor beta chains drawn from one sample of a study of OX40 agonist ivuxolimab in advanced cancers. The method was immunoSEQ multiplex PCR; TCRdb's version includes in-frame clones alone and lacks a portion of them. This sample has around 78,000 clones; around 86% occur once, and the top ten carry around 0.23%. The input for sequencing was CD4+ or CD8+ T cells sorted from blood, taken in a trial of the OX40 agonist ivuxolimab. All receptors come from an adult with an advanced solid tumor such as melanoma, head and neck, liver or kidney cancer. CDR3s include the opening cysteine and the closing phenylalanine or tryptophan. A D gene is named only where the DNA matches it firmly. The size field is filled for only some rows; it gives once, few, many or a size class.

d_call	clone_size	j_call	v_call	cdr3_nt	cdr3_aa
.	.	TRBJ2-3	TRBV6-4	TGTGCCAGCATTGATCTTTTGAGGCTTGATACGCAGTATTTT	CASIDLLRLDTQYF
TRBD2	.	TRBJ2-7	TRBV5-4	TGTGCCAGCAGCTCCTCGAGTTTACTAGCGGGAAATAGAGAGCAGTACTTC	CASSSSSLLAGNREQYF
.	.	TRBJ2-5	TRBV11-1	TGTGCCAGCAGCCCGACCCAGGGGAGGCAAGAGACCCAGTACTTC	CASSPTQGRQETQYF
.	.	TRBJ2-1	TRBV7-2	TGTGCCAGCAGCTTAGCTGCGGCGGGATGGGGTGAGCAGTTCTTC	CASSLAAAGWGEQFF
.	.	TRBJ1-3	TRBV5-8	TGTGCCAGCAGCCCGGAACATGGACGGAAAAGCTCTGGAAACACCATATATTTT	CASSPEHGRKSSGNTIYF
TRBD1	.	TRBJ1-5	TRBV7-2	TGTGCCAGCAGCTTCGACAGGGATCAGCCCCAGCATTTT	CASSFDRDQPQHF
TRBD1	.	TRBJ2-3	TRBV28	TGTGTGGCGGGACAGGGGGCCACAGATACGCAGTATTTT	CVAGQGATDTQYF
.	.	TRBJ2-1	TRBV4-2	TGTGCCAGCAGCCAAGGCGGAGCGGAAGGTGGCACGCAGTTCTTC	CASSQGGAEGGTQFF
TRBD2	.	TRBJ2-3	TRBV9	TGTGCCAGCAGCGGCCGGGGTAGCGGGAGAAGGCCAGATACGCAGTATTTT	CASSGRGSGRRPDTQYF
.	.	TRBJ2-1	TRBV7-8	TGTGCCAGCAGCTCCGCCCTTAGCGGTCACTCCTACAATGAGCAGTTCTTC	CASSSALSGHSYNEQFF
TRBD1	.	TRBJ1-2	TRBV6-1	TGTGCCAGCACCCGACAGGGGGGTTTGGATGGCTACACCTTC	CASTRQGGLDGYTF
.	.	TRBJ1-2	TRBV7-8	TGTGCCAGCAGCCGGGAGGTGGTGGGCCTCTATGGCTACACCTTC	CASSREVVGLYGYTF
TRBD2	.	TRBJ2-1	TRBV7-6	TGTGCCAGCAGCTCCGGCCTAGCGGGATTAACCCATGAGCAGTTCTTC	CASSSGLAGLTHEQFF
.	few	TRBJ1-1	TRBV19	TGTGCCAGTAGTATAATAGGGCAGGGAGAAGCTTTCTTT	CASSIIGQGEAFF
TRBD2	.	TRBJ2-7	TRBV6-1	TGTGCCAGCAGTTTGTCGGGACTAGGCGAGCAGTACTTC	CASSLSGLGEQYF
TRBD2	.	TRBJ2-7	TRBV27	TGTGCCAGCAGGACGACCGGACTAGCGGGAAGAAGAAGCGAGCAGTACTTC	CASRTTGLAGRRSEQYF
TRBD1	.	TRBJ2-4	TRBV7-8	TGTGCCAGCAGCCCAACCCGGGACAGCAAAAACATTCAGTACTTC	CASSPTRDSKNIQYF
TRBD1	once	TRBJ1-5	TRBV18	TGTGCCAGCTCAGCGACAGGGTCAAGTCAGCCCCAGCATTTT	CASSATGSSQPQHF
.	few	TRBJ2-5	TRBV7-2	TGTGCCAGCAGCTTAAATACAGGGGGGGGAGAGACCCAGTACTTC	CASSLNTGGGETQYF
.	once	TRBJ2-1	TRBV11-2	TGTGCCAGCAGCTTAGTGGCTCATAACAATGAGCAGTTCTTC	CASSLVAHNNEQFF
TRBD2	.	TRBJ2-2	TRBV10-3	TGTGCCATCAGCAAAACTAGCGGAACCGGGGAGCTGTTTTTT	CAISKTSGTGELFF
TRBD2	.	TRBJ2-3	TRBV28	TGTGCCAGCAGTCCCAAACTAGCGGGAGTACAGTATTTT	CASSPKLAGVQYF